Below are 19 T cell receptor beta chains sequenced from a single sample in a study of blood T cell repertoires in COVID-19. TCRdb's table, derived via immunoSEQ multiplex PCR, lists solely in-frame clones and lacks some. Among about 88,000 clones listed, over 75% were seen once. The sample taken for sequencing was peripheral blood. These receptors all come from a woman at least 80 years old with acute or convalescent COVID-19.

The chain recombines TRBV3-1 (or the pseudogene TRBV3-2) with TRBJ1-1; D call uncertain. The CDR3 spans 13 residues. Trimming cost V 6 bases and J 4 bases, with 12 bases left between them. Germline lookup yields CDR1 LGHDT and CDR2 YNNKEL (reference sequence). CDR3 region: CASRDPGGTEAFF. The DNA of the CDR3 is TGTGCCAGCAGAGACCCGGGAGGCACTGAAGCTTTCTTT.

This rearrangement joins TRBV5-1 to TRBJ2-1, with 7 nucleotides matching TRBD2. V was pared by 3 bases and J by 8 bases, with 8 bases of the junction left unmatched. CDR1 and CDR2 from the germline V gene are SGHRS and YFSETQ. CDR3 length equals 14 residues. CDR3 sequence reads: CASSSGPTSDEQFF. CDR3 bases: TGCGCCAGCAGCTCGGGACCAACTAGCGATGAGCAGTTCTTC.

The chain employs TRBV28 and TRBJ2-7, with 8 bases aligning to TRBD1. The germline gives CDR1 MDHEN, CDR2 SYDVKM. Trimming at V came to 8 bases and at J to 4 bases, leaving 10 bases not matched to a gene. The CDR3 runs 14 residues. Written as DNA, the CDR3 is TGTGCCAGCTCTCCAGGGGGCGGCTTGTACGAGCAGTACTTC. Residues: CASSPGGGLYEQYF.

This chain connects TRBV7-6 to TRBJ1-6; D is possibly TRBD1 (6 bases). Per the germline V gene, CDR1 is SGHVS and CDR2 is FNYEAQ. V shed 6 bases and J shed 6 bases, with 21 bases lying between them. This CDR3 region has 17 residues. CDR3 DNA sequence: TGTGCCAGCAGTCACAGGGCCCTAGGGGCCCCTAATTCACCCCTCCACTTT. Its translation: CASSHRALGAPNSPLHF.

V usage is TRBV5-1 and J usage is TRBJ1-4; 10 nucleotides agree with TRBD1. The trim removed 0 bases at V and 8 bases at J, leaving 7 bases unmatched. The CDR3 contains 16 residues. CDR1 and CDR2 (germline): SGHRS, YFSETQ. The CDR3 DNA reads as TGCGCCAGCAGCTTGGTGGGGACAGGGGCAGGCGAAAAACTGTTTTTT. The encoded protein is CASSLVGTGAGEKLFF.

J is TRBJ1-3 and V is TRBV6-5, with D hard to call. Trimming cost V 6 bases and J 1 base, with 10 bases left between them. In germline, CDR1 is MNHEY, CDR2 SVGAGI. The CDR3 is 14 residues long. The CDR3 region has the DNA TGTGCCAGCAGACAGCCTACTTCTGGAAACACCATATATTTT. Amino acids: CASRQPTSGNTIYF.

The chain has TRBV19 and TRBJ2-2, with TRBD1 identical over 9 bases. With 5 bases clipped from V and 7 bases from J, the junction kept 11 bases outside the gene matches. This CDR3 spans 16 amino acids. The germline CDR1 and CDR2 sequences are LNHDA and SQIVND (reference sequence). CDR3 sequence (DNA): TGTGCCAGTAGTTACCCCCGGGACAGGGTTATCGGGGAGCTGTTTTTT. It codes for CASSYPRDRVIGELFF.

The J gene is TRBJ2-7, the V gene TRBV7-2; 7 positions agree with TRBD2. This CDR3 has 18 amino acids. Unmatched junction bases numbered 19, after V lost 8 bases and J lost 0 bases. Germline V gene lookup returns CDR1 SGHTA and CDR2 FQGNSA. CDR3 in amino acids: CASLPRGVVERSSYEQYF. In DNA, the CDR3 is TGTGCCAGCTTACCCCGGGGGGTGGTGGAGCGAAGCTCCTACGAGCAGTACTTC.

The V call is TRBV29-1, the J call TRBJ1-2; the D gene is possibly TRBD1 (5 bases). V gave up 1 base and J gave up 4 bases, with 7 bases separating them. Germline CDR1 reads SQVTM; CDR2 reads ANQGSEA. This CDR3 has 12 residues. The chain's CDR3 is CSVEAGLYGYTF. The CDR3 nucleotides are TGCAGCGTTGAAGCAGGGCTCTATGGCTACACCTTC.

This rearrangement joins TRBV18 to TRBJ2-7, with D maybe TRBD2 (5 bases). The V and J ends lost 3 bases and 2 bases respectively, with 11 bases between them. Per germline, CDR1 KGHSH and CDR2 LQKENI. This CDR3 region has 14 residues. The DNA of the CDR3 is TGTGCCAGCTCACCCGGACTCACGACCTACGAGCAGTACTTC. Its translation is CASSPGLTTYEQYF.

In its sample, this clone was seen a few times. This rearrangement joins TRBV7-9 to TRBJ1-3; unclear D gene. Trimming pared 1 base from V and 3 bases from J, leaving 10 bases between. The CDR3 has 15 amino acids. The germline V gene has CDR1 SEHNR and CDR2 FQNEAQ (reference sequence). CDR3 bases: TGTGCCAGCAGCTTAGTGGGCGCTGGTGGAAACACCATATATTTT. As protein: CASSLVGAGGNTIYF.

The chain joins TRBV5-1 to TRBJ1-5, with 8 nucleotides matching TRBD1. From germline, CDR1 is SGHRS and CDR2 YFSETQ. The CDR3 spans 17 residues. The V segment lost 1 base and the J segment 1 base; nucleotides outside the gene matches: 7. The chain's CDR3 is CASSLRQGRRSNQPQHF. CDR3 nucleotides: TGCGCCAGCAGCTTGAGACAGGGGAGGAGAAGCAATCAGCCCCAGCATTTT. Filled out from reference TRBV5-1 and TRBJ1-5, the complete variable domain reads KAGVTQTPRYLIKTRGQQVTLSCSPISGHRSVSWYQQTPGQGLQFLFEYFSETQRNKGNFPGRFSGRQFSNSRSEMNVSTLELGDSALYLCASSLRQGRRSNQPQHFGDGTRLSIL.

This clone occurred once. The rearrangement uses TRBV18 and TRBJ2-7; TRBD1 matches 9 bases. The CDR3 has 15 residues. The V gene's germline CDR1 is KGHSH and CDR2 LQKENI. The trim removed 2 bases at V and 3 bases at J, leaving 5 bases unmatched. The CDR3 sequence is CASSPGTGLIYEQYF. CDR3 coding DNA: TGTGCCAGCTCACCAGGGACAGGGCTTATCTACGAGCAGTACTTC.

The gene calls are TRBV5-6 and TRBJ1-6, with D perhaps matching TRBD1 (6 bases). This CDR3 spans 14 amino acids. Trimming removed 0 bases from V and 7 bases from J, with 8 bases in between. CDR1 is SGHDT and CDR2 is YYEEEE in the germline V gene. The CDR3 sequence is CASSLDRANSPLHF. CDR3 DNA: TGTGCCAGCAGCTTGGACAGGGCCAATTCACCCCTCCACTTT.

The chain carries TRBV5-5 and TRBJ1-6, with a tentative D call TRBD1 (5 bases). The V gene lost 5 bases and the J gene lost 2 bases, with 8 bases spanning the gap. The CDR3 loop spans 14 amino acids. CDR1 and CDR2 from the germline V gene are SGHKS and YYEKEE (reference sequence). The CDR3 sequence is CASSSGAYNSPLHF. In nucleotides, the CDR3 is TGTGCCAGCAGTTCGGGGGCCTATAATTCACCCCTCCACTTT.

DNA for the CDR3: TGTGCCAGTTCGGGTACCTACCAAGAGACCCAGTACTTC. Its translation: CASSGTYQETQYF. The chain employs TRBV19 and TRBJ2-5; D is uncertain. The CDR3 spans 13 residues. The V and J ends lost 8 bases and 0 bases respectively, with 10 bases between them. Looked up from germline, CDR1 is LNHDA and CDR2 is SQIVND (reference sequence).

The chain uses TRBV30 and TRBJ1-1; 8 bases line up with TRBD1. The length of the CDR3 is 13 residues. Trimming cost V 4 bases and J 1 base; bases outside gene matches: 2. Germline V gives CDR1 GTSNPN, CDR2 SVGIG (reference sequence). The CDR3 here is CAWTGGPNTEAFF. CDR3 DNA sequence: TGTGCCTGGACAGGGGGCCCGAACACTGAAGCTTTCTTT.

The CDR3 DNA reads as TGTGCCAGCAGTCCAATTCTACAGGTGAATGAGCAGTTCTTC. Translation gives CASSPILQVNEQFF. The chain has TRBV6-6 and TRBJ2-1; a possible D gene is TRBD1 (5 bases). The V end lost 5 bases, the J end lost 7 bases, and 15 bases lay between the germline ends. The CDR3 has 14 residues. The V gene's germline CDR1 is MNHNY and CDR2 SVGAGI (reference sequence).

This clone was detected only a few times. CDR3 residues: CASSWGGPDQPQHF. The CDR3 nucleotides are TGTGCCAGCAGCTGGGGGGGGCCGGATCAGCCCCAGCATTTT. The chain carries TRBV7-2 and TRBJ1-5, with a possible D match to TRBD1 (6 bases). This CDR3 has 14 residues. Between the trimmed V and J ends, which lost 4 bases and 5 bases, there was a span of 12 bases. Looked up from germline, CDR1 is SGHTA and CDR2 is FQGNSA.